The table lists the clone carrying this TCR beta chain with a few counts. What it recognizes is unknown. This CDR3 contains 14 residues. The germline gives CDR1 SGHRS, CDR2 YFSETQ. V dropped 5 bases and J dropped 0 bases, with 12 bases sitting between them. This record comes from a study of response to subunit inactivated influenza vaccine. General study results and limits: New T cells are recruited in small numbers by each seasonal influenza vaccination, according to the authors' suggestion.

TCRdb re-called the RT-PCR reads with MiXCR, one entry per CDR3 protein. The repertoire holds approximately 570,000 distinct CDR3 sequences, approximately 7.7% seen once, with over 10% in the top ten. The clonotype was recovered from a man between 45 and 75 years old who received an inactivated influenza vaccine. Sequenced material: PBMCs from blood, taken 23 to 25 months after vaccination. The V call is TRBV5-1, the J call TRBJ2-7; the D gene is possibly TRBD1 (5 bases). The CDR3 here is CASSTTGNSYEQYF. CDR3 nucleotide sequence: TGCGCCAGCAGTACCACAGGTAACTCCTACGAGCAGTACTTC.